Ten or more counts support the clone carrying this T cell receptor delta chain. Its specificity is unknown. The sample contains more than one DNA sequence encoding this CDR3. After alphabeta T cell depletion, CD3+ Vdelta1+ Vdelta2- thymocytes were sorted. The CDR3 length is 17 residues. CDR1 is NSMFDY, CDR2 ISSIKDK, per germline. Trimming stripped 3 bases from V and 1 base from J, with 22 bases between. This entry is derived from a study of Vδ1+ human thymocytes. Whole-study results and caveats: Despite high sort purity, about 20% of thymic T cell receptor delta sequences were Vdelta2. In the thymus, TRG and TRD repertoires looked highly polyclonal with Gaussian CDR3 lengths.

RNA was extracted from the cells and then reverse transcribed. CDR3 amplicons came from multiplex PCR with pooled V-gene forward and constant-region reverse primers. TCRdb redid the clone calls on the multiplex PCR reads with CATT. The table includes about 58,000 delta-chain clones, approximately 16% detected once. The clonotype was recovered from a girl under three years old who had congenital heart surgery. Sequencing input: Vdelta1+ gamma-delta thymocytes from the thymus. Subset noted: FACS-sorted CD3+ TCRalphabeta- TCRVdelta1+ TCRVdelta2- thymocytes. This sequence joins TRAV29/DV5 and TRDJ1; D gene unclear. The CDR3 bases are TGTGCAGCAAAGGTCCACCTCCCCCCTCGCTGCACCGATAAACTCATCTTT. As protein: CAAKVHLPPRCTDKLIF. Drawing the rest from reference TRAV29/DV5 and TRDJ1, the complete variable domain is DQQVKQNSPSLSVQEGRISILNCDYTNSMFDYFLWYKKYPAEGPTFLISISSIKDKNEDGRFTVFLNKSAKHLSLHIVPSQPGDSAVYFCAAKVHLPPRCTDKLIFGKGTRVTVEP.